The 7 T cell receptor beta chains in this list originate from one sample, sequenced in a study of cytomegalovirus exposure and HLA in healthy donors. 60 Vbeta and 13 Jbeta primers were used in PCR. Clones were read by immunoSEQ multiplex PCR, and TCRdb kept only the in-frame ones, dropping some. This table has around 210,000 clones, 70% to 80% appearing once. Sequenced sample: PBMCs. The source of these receptors is a woman aged 25 to 39 in good health and CMV-seronegative.

The chain carries TRBV27 and TRBJ1-1; 9 positions match TRBD1. Germline V gene sequence: CDR1 MNHEY, CDR2 SMNVEV (reference sequence). V dropped 0 bases and J dropped 0; count of bases not matched to a gene: 2. This CDR3 contains 16 residues. This chain's CDR3 is CASSLSGTGLNTEAFF. CDR3 coding DNA: TGTGCCAGCAGTTTATCGGGGACAGGGCTGAACACTGAAGCTTTCTTT.

This chain connects TRBV4-2 to TRBJ1-2; D perhaps matches TRBD1 (5 bases). CDR1 is LGHNA and CDR2 is YNFKEQ in the germline V gene. The CDR3 sequence is 14 residues long. Trimming removed 1 base at V and 7 bases at J, with 13 bases between. This CDR3 reads CASSQAPGGCGYTF. DNA for the CDR3: TGTGCCAGCAGCCAAGCCCCCGGGGGTTGTGGCTACACCTTC.

The chain uses TRBV5-4 and TRBJ2-7; D is perhaps TRBD1 (6 bases). The CDR3 length is 15 residues. In germline, CDR1 is SGHNT, CDR2 YYREEE (reference sequence). Trimming took off 0 bases at V and 7 bases at J, with 17 bases between the two ends. Here the CDR3 DNA reads TGTGCCAGCAGCTTGGGACAGGACCCGACTTGGGAGCAGTACTTC. Residues: CASSLGQDPTWEQYF.

The chain uses TRBV5-1 and TRBJ2-5; maybe TRBD1 (5 bases). Germline V gives CDR1 SGHRS, CDR2 YFSETQ. The CDR3 has 16 residues. V was shortened by 4 bases and J by 2 bases, with 18 bases between the two germline ends. The CDR3 bases are TGCGCCAGCAGCCTCGGTGACAGAGAGTTTCAAGAGACCCAGTACTTC. It translates to CASSLGDREFQETQYF.

This clone was recorded only once. V and J are TRBV19 and TRBJ2-2, with D hard to call. CDR1 and CDR2 from the germline V gene are LNHDA and SQIVND (reference sequence). The V end was cut by 5 bases, the J end by 5 bases, with 9 bases between. This CDR3 is built from 13 residues. In DNA form, the CDR3 reads TGTGCCAGTAGTTCCCTCCTAACCGGGGAGCTGTTTTTT. Translating gives CASSSLLTGELFF.

This sequence joins TRBV5-4 and TRBJ2-1; 12 bases are a match to TRBD2. This CDR3 has 17 residues. Germline CDR1 SGHNT, CDR2 YYREEE (reference sequence). The J segment lost 6 bases and the V segment lost 1 base, leaving 8 bases of the junction unmatched. Here the CDR3 reads CASSLLAGGSLANEQFF. The CDR3 DNA follows: TGTGCCAGCAGCTTGCTAGCGGGGGGGTCTTTGGCCAATGAGCAGTTCTTC. Filled out from reference TRBV5-4 and TRBJ2-1, the complete variable domain reads ETGVTQSPTHLIKTRGQQVTLRCSSQSGHNTVSWYQQALGQGPQFIFQYYREEENGRGNFPPRFSGLQFPNYSSELNVNALELDDSALYLCASSLLAGGSLANEQFFGPGTRLTVL.

The V call is TRBV5-4, the J call TRBJ2-4; TRBD2 agrees at 8 bases. The CDR3 length is 15 residues. The germline CDR1 and CDR2 sequences are SGHNT and YYREEE (reference sequence). Losses at the gene ends were 3 bases for V and 9 bases for J; bases not matched to a gene: 11. This chain's CDR3 is CASSSTGGNLGIQYF. For the CDR3, the DNA is TGTGCCAGCAGCTCAACGGGGGGGAATCTGGGCATTCAGTACTTC.